These 9 T cell receptor beta chains originate from one sample sequenced in a study of blood T cell repertoires in COVID-19. The protocol was immunoSEQ multiplex PCR, while the TCRdb copy is restricted to in-frame clones and leaves out a portion. Counted here are about 250,000 clones, around four fifths occurring once; the ten biggest clones make up around 30%. Source material: peripheral blood. These receptors were collected from a man in his forties with acute or convalescent COVID-19.

The chain joins TRBV5-4 to TRBJ1-1; TRBD1 agrees at 7 bases. This CDR3 comprises 17 residues. Germline V gene lookup returns CDR1 SGHNT and CDR2 YYREEE (reference sequence). Unmatched junction bases numbered 9, after V lost 0 bases and J lost 1 base. Here the CDR3 DNA reads TGTGCCAGCAGCTTGGGGACAGGTGTTCGCCAGAACACTGAAGCTTTCTTT. Its protein product is CASSLGTGVRQNTEAFF.

This chain joins TRBV9 and TRBJ2-2; maybe TRBD1 (5 bases). There are 14 residues in the CDR3. V gave up 4 bases and J gave up 2 bases, with 9 bases separating them. The V gene's germline CDR1 is SGDLS and CDR2 YYNGEE. CDR3 loop: CASSQTVNTGELFF. The CDR3, as DNA: TGTGCCAGCAGCCAGACAGTTAACACCGGGGAGCTGTTTTTT.

About this clone: The junction and the germline gene differ at one end; a read error may be behind it. V is TRBV29-1 and J is TRBJ1-2, with a tentative D call TRBD1 (5 bases). The CDR3 contains 8 residues. Looked up from germline, CDR1 is SQVTM and CDR2 is ANQGSEA. The CDR3 loop reads CSGKGAFF. The CDR3 DNA follows: TGCAGCGGTAAAGGGGCCTTCTTC.

Note on this clone: Other DNA sequences from this sample encode an identical CDR3 as well. The chain carries TRBV2 and TRBJ1-1; the D is unclear. The germline CDR1 and CDR2 sequences are SNHLY and FYNNEI. The length of the CDR3 is 13 residues. V gave up 4 bases and J gave up 3 bases, with 9 bases separating them. The DNA of the CDR3 is TGTGCCAGCAGTGGCAGGCGGGACACTGAAGCTTTCTTT. This codes for CASSGRRDTEAFF.

The chain carries TRBV6-5 and TRBJ1-5; TRBD1 might be the D (6 bases). CDR3 length equals 13 residues. Trimming shortened V by 3 bases and J by 6 bases, and 9 bases separated the two germline ends. From germline, CDR1 is MNHEY and CDR2 SVGAGI. CDR3 DNA: TGTGCCAGCAGTTATTCAGGGGCTCAGCCCCAGCATTTT. It is translated as CASSYSGAQPQHF.

The chain couples TRBV3-1 (or the pseudogene TRBV3-2) to TRBJ1-2; D is uncertain. Germline V gene sequence: CDR1 LGHDT, CDR2 YNNKEL (reference sequence). The CDR3 has 17 residues. V lost 4 bases and J lost 4, with 22 bases in between. The CDR3 reads CASSPLRAGIPIYGYTF. In DNA, the CDR3 is TGTGCCAGCAGCCCCCTCCGGGCGGGAATTCCCATCTATGGCTACACCTTC.

J is TRBJ2-1 and V is TRBV29-1; perhaps TRBD1 as D (6 bases). This CDR3 comprises 14 residues. Trimming shortened V by 5 bases and J by 9 bases, and 20 bases separated the two germline ends. Per germline, CDR1 SQVTM and CDR2 ANQGSEA. The CDR3 region has the DNA TGCAGCGTTTGTCCGAGTGGCGTAGGGGGTGAGCAGTTCTTC. Translated, it gives CSVCPSGVGGEQFF.

The chain combines TRBV28 with TRBJ1-2; 8 positions agree with TRBD1. CDR3 length: 15 residues. Germline V gene lookup returns CDR1 MDHEN and CDR2 SYDVKM. J lost 6 bases, V lost 5 bases, and 11 bases had no gene match. For the CDR3, the DNA is TGTGCCAGCAGTCGAAACAGGGGGAGGTTCGATGGCTACACCTTC. Protein sequence: CASSRNRGRFDGYTF.

V is TRBV9 and J is TRBJ2-7; 7 bases are shared with TRBD2. Looked up from germline, CDR1 is SGDLS and CDR2 is YYNGEE. The V gene end was trimmed by 0 bases and the J gene end by 2 bases; junction bases not matched to a gene: 5. The length of the CDR3 is 15 residues. CDR3 nucleotides: TGTGCCAGCAGCGTAGGGGCGGGAGAGACCTACGAGCAGTACTTC. This gives the protein CASSVGAGETYEQYF. Complete variable domain (other parts from reference TRBV9 and TRBJ2-7): DSGVTQTPKHLITATGQRVTLRCSPRSGDLSVYWYQQSLDQGLQFLIQYYNGEERAKGNILERFSAQQFPDLHSELNLSSLELGDSALYFCASSVGAGETYEQYFGPGTRLTVT.